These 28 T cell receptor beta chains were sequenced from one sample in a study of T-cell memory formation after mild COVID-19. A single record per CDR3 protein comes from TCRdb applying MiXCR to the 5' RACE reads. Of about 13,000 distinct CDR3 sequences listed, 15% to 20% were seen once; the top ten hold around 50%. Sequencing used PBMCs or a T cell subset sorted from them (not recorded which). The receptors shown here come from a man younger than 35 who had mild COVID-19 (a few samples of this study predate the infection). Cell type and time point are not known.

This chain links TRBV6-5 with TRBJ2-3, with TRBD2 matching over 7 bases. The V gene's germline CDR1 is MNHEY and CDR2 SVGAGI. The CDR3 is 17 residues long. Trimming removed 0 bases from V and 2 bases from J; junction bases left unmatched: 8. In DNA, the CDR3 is TGTGCCAGCAGTTACTCTAGGCTAGCGGAGACCACAGATACGCAGTATTTT. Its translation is CASSYSRLAETTDTQYF.

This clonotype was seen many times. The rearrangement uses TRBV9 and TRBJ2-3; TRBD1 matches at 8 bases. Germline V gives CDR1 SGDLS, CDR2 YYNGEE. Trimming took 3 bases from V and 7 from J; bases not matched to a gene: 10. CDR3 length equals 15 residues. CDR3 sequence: CASSDRDRLLNTQYF. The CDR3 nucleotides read TGTGCCAGCAGCGACCGGGACAGGCTCCTTAATACGCAGTATTTT.

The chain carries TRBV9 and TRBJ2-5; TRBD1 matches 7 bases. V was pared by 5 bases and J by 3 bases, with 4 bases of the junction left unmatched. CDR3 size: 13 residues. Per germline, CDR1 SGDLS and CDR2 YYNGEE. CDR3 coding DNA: TGTGCCAGCAGTTCCGGGACAGAAGAGACCCAGTACTTC. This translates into CASSSGTEETQYF.

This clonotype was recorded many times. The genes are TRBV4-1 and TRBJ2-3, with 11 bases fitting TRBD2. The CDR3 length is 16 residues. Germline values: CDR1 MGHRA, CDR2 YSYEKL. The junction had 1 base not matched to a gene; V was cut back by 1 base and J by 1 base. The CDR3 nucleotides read TGCGCCAGCAGCCAAGCGGGACTAGCGGGCACAGATACGCAGTATTTT. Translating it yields CASSQAGLAGTDTQYF.

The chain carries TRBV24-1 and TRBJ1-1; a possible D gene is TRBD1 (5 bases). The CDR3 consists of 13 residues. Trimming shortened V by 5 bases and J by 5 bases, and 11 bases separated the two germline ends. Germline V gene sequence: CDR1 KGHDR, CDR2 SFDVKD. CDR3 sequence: CATSGGDGTEAFF. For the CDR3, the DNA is TGTGCCACCAGTGGGGGGGACGGAACTGAAGCTTTCTTT.

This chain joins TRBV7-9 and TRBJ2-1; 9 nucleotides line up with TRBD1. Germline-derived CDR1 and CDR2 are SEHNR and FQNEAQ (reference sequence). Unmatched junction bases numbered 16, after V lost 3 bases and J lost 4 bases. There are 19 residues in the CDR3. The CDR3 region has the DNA TGTGCCAGCAGCTTCCCTACCCAGGGGGGGACAGGGACATACAATGAGCAGTTCTTC. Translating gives CASSFPTQGGTGTYNEQFF.

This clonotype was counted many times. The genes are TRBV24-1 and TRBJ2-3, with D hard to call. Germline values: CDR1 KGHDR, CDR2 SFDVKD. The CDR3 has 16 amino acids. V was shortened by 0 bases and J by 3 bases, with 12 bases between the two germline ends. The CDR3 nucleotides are TGTGCCACCAGTGATTTGAGGGCTATCTATACAGATACGCAGTATTTT. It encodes CATSDLRAIYTDTQYF.

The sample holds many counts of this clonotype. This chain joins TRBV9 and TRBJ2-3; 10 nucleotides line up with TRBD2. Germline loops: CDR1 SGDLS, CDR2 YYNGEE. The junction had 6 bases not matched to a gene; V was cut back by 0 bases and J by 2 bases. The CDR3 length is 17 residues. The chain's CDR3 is CASSVEASGGPTDTQYF. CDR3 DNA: TGTGCCAGCAGCGTAGAAGCTAGCGGGGGCCCCACAGATACGCAGTATTTT.

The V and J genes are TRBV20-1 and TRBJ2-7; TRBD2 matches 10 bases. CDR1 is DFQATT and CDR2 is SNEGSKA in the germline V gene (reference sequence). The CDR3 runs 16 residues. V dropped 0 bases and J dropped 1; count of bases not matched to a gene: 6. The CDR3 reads CSARDVLAGMSYEQYF. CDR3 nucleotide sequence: TGCAGTGCTAGAGATGTACTAGCGGGGATGTCCTACGAGCAGTACTTC.

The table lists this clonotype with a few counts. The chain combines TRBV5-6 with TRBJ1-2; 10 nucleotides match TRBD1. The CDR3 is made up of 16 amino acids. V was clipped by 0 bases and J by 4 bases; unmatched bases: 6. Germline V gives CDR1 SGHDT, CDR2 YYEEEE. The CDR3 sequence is CASSLEGQGISYGYTF. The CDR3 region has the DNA TGTGCCAGCAGCTTGGAGGGACAGGGGATCTCCTATGGCTACACCTTC.

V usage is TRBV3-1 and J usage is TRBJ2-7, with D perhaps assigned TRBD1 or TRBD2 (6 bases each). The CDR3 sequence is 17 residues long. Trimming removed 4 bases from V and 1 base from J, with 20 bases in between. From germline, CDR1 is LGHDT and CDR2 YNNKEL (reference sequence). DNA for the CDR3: TGTGCCAGCAGCCCCTCTAAGCCGGGGGCTCCATCCTACGAGCAGTACTTC. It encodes CASSPSKPGAPSYEQYF.

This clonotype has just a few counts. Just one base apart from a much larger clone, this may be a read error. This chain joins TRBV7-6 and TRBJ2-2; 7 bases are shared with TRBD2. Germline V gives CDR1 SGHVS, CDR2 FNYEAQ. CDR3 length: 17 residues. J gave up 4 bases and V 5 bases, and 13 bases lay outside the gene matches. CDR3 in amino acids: CASSPGPGGATTGELFF. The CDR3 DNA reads TGTGCCAGCAGCCCCGGGCCGGGAGGCGCGACCACCGGGGAGCTGTTTTTT.

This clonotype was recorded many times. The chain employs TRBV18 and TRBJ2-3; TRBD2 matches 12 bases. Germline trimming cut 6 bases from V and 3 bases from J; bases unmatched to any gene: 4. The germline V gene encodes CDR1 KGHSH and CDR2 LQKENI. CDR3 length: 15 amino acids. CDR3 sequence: CASSRTSGVTDTQYF. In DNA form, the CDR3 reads TGTGCCAGCTCCCGGACTAGCGGGGTGACAGATACGCAGTATTTT.

In DNA form, the CDR3 reads TGTGCCAGCAGCTTAGGTGGCTGGGTCGGAGCTTTCTTT. This translates into CASSLGGWVGAFF. This rearrangement joins TRBV7-9 to TRBJ1-1; no firm D call. The CDR3 is made up of 13 amino acids. Trimming left V 1 base short and J 10 bases short, with 13 bases between. CDR1 SEHNR and CDR2 FQNEAQ come from the germline V gene (reference sequence).

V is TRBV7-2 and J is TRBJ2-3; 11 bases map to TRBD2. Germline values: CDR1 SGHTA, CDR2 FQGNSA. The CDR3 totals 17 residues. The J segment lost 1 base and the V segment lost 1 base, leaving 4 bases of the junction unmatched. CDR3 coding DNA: TGTGCCAGCAGCTTAGGTGTTAGCGGGGGGGGCACAGATACGCAGTATTTT. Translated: CASSLGVSGGGTDTQYF.

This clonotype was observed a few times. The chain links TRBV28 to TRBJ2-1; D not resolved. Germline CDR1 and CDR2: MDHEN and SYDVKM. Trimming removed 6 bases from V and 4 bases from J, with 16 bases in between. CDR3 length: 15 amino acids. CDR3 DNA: TGTGCCAGCAGCGCCCTTTGGACCACATACAATGAGCAGTTCTTC. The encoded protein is CASSALWTTYNEQFF.

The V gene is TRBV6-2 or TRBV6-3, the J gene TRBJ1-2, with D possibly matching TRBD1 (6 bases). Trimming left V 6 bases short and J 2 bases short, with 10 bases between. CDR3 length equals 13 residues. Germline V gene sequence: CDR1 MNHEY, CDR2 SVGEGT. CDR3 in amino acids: CASRYTGNYGYTF. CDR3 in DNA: TGTGCCAGCAGGTACACAGGGAACTATGGCTACACCTTC.

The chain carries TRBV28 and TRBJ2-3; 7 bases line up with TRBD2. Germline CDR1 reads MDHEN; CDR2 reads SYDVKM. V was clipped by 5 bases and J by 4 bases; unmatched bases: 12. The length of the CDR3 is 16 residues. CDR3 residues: CASSIRAGSRSDTQYF. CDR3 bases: TGTGCCAGCAGTATCCGAGCGGGGTCTCGATCAGATACGCAGTATTTT.

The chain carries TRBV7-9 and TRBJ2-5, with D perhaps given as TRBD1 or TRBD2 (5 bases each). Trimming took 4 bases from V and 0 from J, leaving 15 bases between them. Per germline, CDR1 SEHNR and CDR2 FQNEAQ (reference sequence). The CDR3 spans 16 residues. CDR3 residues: CASSSSHGADQETQYF. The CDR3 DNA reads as TGTGCCAGCAGCTCAAGCCACGGGGCGGACCAAGAGACCCAGTACTTC.

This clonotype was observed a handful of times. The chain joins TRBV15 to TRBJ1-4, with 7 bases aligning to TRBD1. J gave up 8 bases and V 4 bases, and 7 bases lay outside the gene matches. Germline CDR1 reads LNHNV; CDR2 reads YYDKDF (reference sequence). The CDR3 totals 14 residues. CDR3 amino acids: CATSKDRVDEKLFF. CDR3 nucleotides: TGTGCCACCAGCAAAGACAGGGTCGACGAAAAACTGTTTTTT.

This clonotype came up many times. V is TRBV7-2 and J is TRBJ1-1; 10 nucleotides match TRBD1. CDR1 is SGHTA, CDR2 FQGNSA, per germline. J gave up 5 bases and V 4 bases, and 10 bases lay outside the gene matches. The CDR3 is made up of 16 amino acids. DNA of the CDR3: TGTGCCAGCAGCTCTCGAGGGACAGGGGATGTGACTGAAGCTTTCTTT. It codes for CASSSRGTGDVTEAFF.

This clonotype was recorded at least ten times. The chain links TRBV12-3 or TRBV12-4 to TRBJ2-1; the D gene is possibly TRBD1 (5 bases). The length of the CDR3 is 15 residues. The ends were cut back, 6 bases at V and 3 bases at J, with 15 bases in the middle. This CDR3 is CASSPRVTLYNEQFF. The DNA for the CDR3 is TGTGCCAGCAGCCCCAGGGTTACTCTCTACAATGAGCAGTTCTTC.

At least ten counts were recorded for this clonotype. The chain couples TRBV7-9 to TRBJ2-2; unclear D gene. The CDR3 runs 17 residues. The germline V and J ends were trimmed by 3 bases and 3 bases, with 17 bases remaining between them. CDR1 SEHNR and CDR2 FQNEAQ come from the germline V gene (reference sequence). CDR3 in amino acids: CASSLGDPAPYTGELFF. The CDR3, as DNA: TGTGCCAGCAGCTTGGGTGACCCAGCCCCTTACACCGGGGAGCTGTTTTTT.

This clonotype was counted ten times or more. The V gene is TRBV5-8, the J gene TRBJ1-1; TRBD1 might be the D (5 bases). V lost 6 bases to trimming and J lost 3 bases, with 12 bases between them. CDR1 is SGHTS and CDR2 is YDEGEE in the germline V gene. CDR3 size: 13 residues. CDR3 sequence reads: CASKAGFYTEAFF. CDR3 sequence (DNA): TGTGCCAGCAAGGCAGGGTTTTACACTGAAGCTTTCTTT.

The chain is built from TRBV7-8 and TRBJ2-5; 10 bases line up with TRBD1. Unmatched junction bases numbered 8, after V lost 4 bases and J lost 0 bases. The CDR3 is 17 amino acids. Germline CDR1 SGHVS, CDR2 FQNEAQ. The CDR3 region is CASSWDRGPRYQETQYF. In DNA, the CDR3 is TGTGCCAGCAGCTGGGACAGGGGCCCTAGGTACCAAGAGACCCAGTACTTC.

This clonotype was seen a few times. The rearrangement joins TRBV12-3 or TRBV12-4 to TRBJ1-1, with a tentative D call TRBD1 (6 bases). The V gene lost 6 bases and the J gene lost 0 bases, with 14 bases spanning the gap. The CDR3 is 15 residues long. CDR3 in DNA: TGTGCCAGCAGCTTGACAGGACAAATGAACACTGAAGCTTTCTTT. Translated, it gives CASSLTGQMNTEAFF.

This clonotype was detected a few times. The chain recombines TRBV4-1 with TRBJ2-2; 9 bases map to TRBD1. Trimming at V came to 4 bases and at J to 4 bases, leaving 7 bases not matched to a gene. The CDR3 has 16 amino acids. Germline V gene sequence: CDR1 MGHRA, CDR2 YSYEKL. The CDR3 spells CASSPSGTGLTGELFF. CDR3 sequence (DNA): TGCGCCAGCAGCCCGTCGGGGACAGGGCTCACCGGGGAGCTGTTTTTT.

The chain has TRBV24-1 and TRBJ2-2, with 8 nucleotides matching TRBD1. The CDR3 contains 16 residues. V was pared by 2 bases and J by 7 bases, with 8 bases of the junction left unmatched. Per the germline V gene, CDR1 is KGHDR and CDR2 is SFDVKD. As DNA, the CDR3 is TGTGCCACCAGTGATTCACGGACAGGGTTCAACGGGGAGCTGTTTTTT. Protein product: CATSDSRTGFNGELFF.